One sample yielded the 29 T cell receptor beta chains listed below, sequenced in a study of blood T cell repertoires in COVID-19. Clones were sequenced by immunoSEQ multiplex PCR, and TCRdb holds only the in-frame ones, with some missing. The sample has some 210,000 clones, approximately 90% seen once; the top ten hold about 6.8%. The material sequenced was peripheral blood. The receptors derive from a woman aged 40 to 50 who had recovered from COVID-19.

The V and J genes are TRBV15 and TRBJ2-7; TRBD1 matches at 8 bases. CDR3 length: 14 amino acids. CDR1 and CDR2 from the germline V gene are LNHNV and YYDKDF (reference sequence). With V trimmed by 4 bases and J by 5 bases, 7 bases remained unmatched. For the CDR3, the DNA is TGTGCCACCAGCATAGGACAGGGTCTCCACGAGCAGTACTTC. It translates to CATSIGQGLHEQYF.

This chain links TRBV7-2 with TRBJ2-1, with no clear D. In germline, CDR1 is SGHTA, CDR2 FQGNSA. The CDR3 is 17 amino acids. Trimming took off 5 bases at V and 0 bases at J, with 17 bases between the two ends. CDR3 loop: CASSLPTRILSYNEQFF. The CDR3 DNA follows: TGTGCCAGCAGCCTCCCCACCCGAATACTCTCCTACAATGAGCAGTTCTTC.

The V gene is TRBV7-9, the J gene TRBJ2-6; possibly TRBD1 for D (5 bases). Germline values: CDR1 SEHNR, CDR2 FQNEAQ (reference sequence). V lost 5 bases, J lost 2 bases, and 19 bases lay in between. The CDR3 has 18 residues. The DNA of the CDR3 is TGTGCCAGCAGCCTATTTGGAAGGGGCGGTGCTGGGGCCAACGTCCTGACTTTC. It codes for CASSLFGRGGAGANVLTF.

J is TRBJ2-7 and V is TRBV4-1, with a tentative D call TRBD2 (5 bases). Per the germline V gene, CDR1 is MGHRA and CDR2 is YSYEKL. Trimming shortened V by 3 bases and J by 4 bases, and 13 bases separated the two germline ends. The CDR3 loop spans 14 amino acids. The CDR3: CASSQELVLYEQYF. The CDR3 region has the DNA TGCGCCAGCAGCCAGGAACTAGTTTTATACGAGCAGTACTTC.

The V call is TRBV27, the J call TRBJ1-1, with a weak D call TRBD1 (5 bases). Germline V gives CDR1 MNHEY, CDR2 SMNVEV (reference sequence). V shed 10 bases and J shed 3 bases, with 9 bases lying between them. The CDR3 sequence is 11 residues long. CDR3: CATLTDTEAFF. The CDR3 nucleotides read TGTGCCACCCTGACAGACACTGAAGCTTTCTTT.

V gene TRBV7-2 combines with J gene TRBJ2-1; 11 bases are shared with TRBD2. Per germline, CDR1 SGHTA and CDR2 FQGNSA. The CDR3 consists of 15 residues. The junction had 5 bases not matched to a gene; V was cut back by 2 bases and J by 8 bases. Here the CDR3 DNA reads TGTGCCAGCAGCTTATCTAGCGGGAGGTTCGATGAGCAGTTCTTC. The encoded protein is CASSLSSGRFDEQFF.

The rearrangement links TRBV5-1 to TRBJ2-7; D is possibly TRBD2 (6 bases). Per germline, CDR1 SGHRS and CDR2 YFSETQ. The length of the CDR3 is 14 residues. Trimming shortened V by 4 bases and J by 2 bases, and 13 bases separated the two germline ends. The CDR3 coding sequence is TGCGCCAGCAGCATCGGTAGCGGCACCTACGAGCAGTACTTC. Translation gives CASSIGSGTYEQYF.

This rearrangement joins TRBV11-2 to TRBJ1-3, with a weak D call TRBD1 (5 bases). The CDR3 is 19 residues long. Germline lookup yields CDR1 SGHAT and CDR2 FQNNGV. V was clipped by 2 bases and J by 0 bases, with 20 bases between them. Here the CDR3 reads CASSLRQGTPSISGNTIYF. The CDR3 region has the DNA TGTGCCAGCAGCTTACGCCAGGGCACCCCATCAATCTCTGGAAACACCATATATTTT.

The chain uses TRBV7-2 and TRBJ2-5, with 8 bases that match TRBD2. The CDR3 is 17 residues long. CDR1 is SGHTA, CDR2 FQGNSA, per germline. V was clipped by 5 bases and J by 5 bases; unmatched bases: 16. CDR3 residues: CASSPQPPTSVRETQYF. The CDR3 DNA is TGTGCCAGCAGCCCCCAGCCCCCGACTAGCGTGAGGGAGACCCAGTACTTC.

This chain connects TRBV3-1 (or the pseudogene TRBV3-2) to TRBJ2-1; the D gene is possibly TRBD2 (6 bases). Per the germline V gene, CDR1 is LGHDT and CDR2 is YNNKEL (reference sequence). The ends were cut back, 4 bases at V and 2 bases at J, with 24 bases in the middle. This CDR3 spans 19 amino acids. CDR3 in DNA: TGTGCCAGCAGCCTCAACCAAGCGGGTTACAGTGATCCCTACAATGAGCAGTTCTTC. Its protein is CASSLNQAGYSDPYNEQFF.

The V call is TRBV29-1, the J call TRBJ2-5; D is perhaps TRBD2 (6 bases). CDR3 size: 12 residues. Germline assignment: CDR1 SQVTM and CDR2 ANQGSEA. Trimming removed 3 bases from V and 3 bases from J, with 8 bases in between. Here the CDR3 reads CSVERGKETQYF. The CDR3 coding sequence is TGCAGCGTTGAGCGGGGAAAAGAGACCCAGTACTTC.

The chain uses TRBV11-2 and TRBJ2-3; the match to TRBD2 covers 7 bases. V lost 4 bases and J lost 6; bases outside the gene matches: 13. Germline V gene lookup returns CDR1 SGHAT and CDR2 FQNNGV. This CDR3 is 16 amino acids long. CDR3: CASSWGYAGVSDTQYF. In nucleotides, the CDR3 is TGTGCCAGCAGCTGGGGTTACGCGGGAGTGAGTGATACGCAGTATTTT.

The chain recombines TRBV2 with TRBJ2-5, with 8 bases identical to TRBD1. The CDR3 runs 13 residues. The trim removed 5 bases at V and 4 bases at J, leaving 3 bases unmatched. Germline CDR1 is SNHLY and CDR2 is FYNNEI. The chain's CDR3 is CASSRQGSETQYF. In DNA form, the CDR3 reads TGTGCCAGCAGTAGACAGGGGTCAGAGACCCAGTACTTC.

This clone was detected only once. The CDR3 sequence: CASFLGINQPQHF. The CDR3 region has the DNA TGTGCCAGCTTTCTGGGCATAAATCAGCCCCAGCATTTT. The rearrangement links TRBV28 to TRBJ1-5; D unclear. From germline, CDR1 is MDHEN and CDR2 SYDVKM. V lost 8 bases and J 4 bases, leaving 12 bases between the germline ends. The CDR3 has 13 amino acids.

V is TRBV6-6 and J is TRBJ1-3; D uncertain. Germline lookup yields CDR1 MNHNY and CDR2 SVGAGI (reference sequence). V dropped 10 bases and J dropped 0 bases, with 7 bases sitting between them. The CDR3 spans 12 residues. The CDR3 sequence: CATTISGNTIYF. DNA of the CDR3: TGTGCCACCACAATCTCTGGAAACACCATATATTTT.

The rearrangement links TRBV6-5 to TRBJ2-1; the D gene is possibly TRBD2 (5 bases). Per the germline V gene, CDR1 is MNHEY and CDR2 is SVGAGI. The CDR3 is 14 residues long. Trimming stripped 5 bases from V and 8 bases from J, with 16 bases between. CDR3 sequence (DNA): TGTGCCAGCAGTCTCGGGATATCGGCCGATGAGCAGTTCTTC. This codes for CASSLGISADEQFF.

The J gene is TRBJ2-5, the V gene TRBV7-3; D perhaps matches TRBD1 (6 bases). This CDR3 has 14 residues. CDR1 is SGHTA and CDR2 is FQGTGA in the germline V gene. V was pared by 5 bases and J by 1 base, with 11 bases between. CDR3 sequence reads: CASSLGTPQETQYF. For the CDR3, the DNA is TGTGCCAGCAGCCTTGGGACACCCCAAGAGACCCAGTACTTC.

The chain combines TRBV9 with TRBJ2-5; the match to TRBD2 covers 10 bases. Germline V CDR1 and CDR2: SGDLS, YYNGEE. Unmatched junction bases numbered 18, after V lost 4 bases and J lost 3 bases. CDR3 length: 19 residues. CDR3 nucleotide sequence: TGTGCCAGCAGCTCACCGCTAGGACTAGCGGTGGGGGTGGAAGAGACCCAGTACTTC. Amino acid sequence: CASSSPLGLAVGVEETQYF.

This clone came up once. The V gene is TRBV7-9, the J gene TRBJ2-7; 12 bases are a match to TRBD1. The germline V gene encodes CDR1 SEHNR and CDR2 FQNEAQ (reference sequence). V lost 5 bases to trimming and J lost 4 bases; unmatched junction nucleotides: 12. This CDR3 is 17 amino acids long. CDR3 in DNA: TGTGCCAGCAGCCTATACGGGACAGGGGGCGTCTCTTACGAGCAGTACTTC. Translating it yields CASSLYGTGGVSYEQYF. The full variable domain, rest sourced from reference TRBV7-9 and TRBJ2-7, is DTGVSQNPRHKITKRGQNVTFRCDPISEHNRLYWYRQTLGQGPEFLTYFQNEAQLEKSRLLSDRFSAERPKGSFSTLEIQRTEQGDSAMYLCASSLYGTGGVSYEQYFGPGTRLTVT.

The chain joins TRBV5-6 to TRBJ1-5, with a tentative D call TRBD1 (5 bases). The germline CDR1 and CDR2 sequences are SGHDT and YYEEEE. This CDR3 region has 15 residues. V shed 0 bases and J shed 1 base, with 8 bases lying between them. The DNA for the CDR3 is TGTGCCAGCAGCTTGGTCGGGGGGAGCAATCAGCCCCAGCATTTT. This codes for CASSLVGGSNQPQHF.

This rearrangement joins TRBV6-2 or TRBV6-3 to TRBJ2-5; 11 nucleotides match TRBD1. Losses at the gene ends were 4 bases for V and 5 bases for J; bases not matched to a gene: 6. The CDR3 is made up of 15 amino acids. Germline lookup yields CDR1 MNHEY and CDR2 SVGEGT. The CDR3 spells CASSLTGTGGETQYF. The CDR3 region has the DNA TGTGCCAGCAGTTTGACCGGGACAGGGGGTGAGACCCAGTACTTC.

The chain is built from TRBV16 and TRBJ1-4; D uncertain. This CDR3 region has 16 residues. Germline V gives CDR1 KGHSY, CDR2 FQNENV. V shed 2 bases and J shed 7 bases, with 17 bases lying between them. CDR3 sequence: CASSQMGSSTPEKLFF. The DNA for the CDR3 is TGTGCCAGCAGCCAAATGGGGAGTTCGACACCTGAAAAACTGTTTTTT.

V is TRBV30 and J is TRBJ2-1, with 9 nucleotides matching TRBD2. This CDR3 region has 14 residues. J was trimmed by 0 bases and V by 5 bases; bases with no gene match: 2. The germline CDR1 and CDR2 sequences are GTSNPN and SVGIG (reference sequence). CDR3 sequence (DNA): TGTGCCTGGGTTAGCGGGAGCTCCTACAATGAGCAGTTCTTC. Amino acid sequence: CAWVSGSSYNEQFF.

CDR3 sequence reads: CASSWKTGGLPTDTQYF. The CDR3, as DNA: TGTGCCAGCAGTTGGAAGACAGGGGGCCTTCCCACAGATACGCAGTATTTT. The chain recombines TRBV6-2 or TRBV6-3 with TRBJ2-3; 10 bases agree with TRBD1. V lost 4 bases to trimming and J lost 2 bases; unmatched junction nucleotides: 9. This CDR3 comprises 17 residues. CDR1 and CDR2 (germline): MNHEY, SVGEGT.

Only one count was recorded for this clone. V is TRBV6-4 and J is TRBJ1-6; 10 bases are shared with TRBD1. In germline, CDR1 is MRHNA, CDR2 SNTAGT. This CDR3 is built from 15 residues. The trim removed 6 bases at V and 7 bases at J, leaving 6 bases unmatched. This CDR3 is CASSQDRGWNSPLHF. For the CDR3, the DNA is TGTGCCAGCAGCCAGGACAGGGGGTGGAATTCACCCCTCCACTTT.

This chain joins TRBV7-9 and TRBJ2-1; 7 bases align to TRBD1. This CDR3 region has 16 residues. Germline V lookup: CDR1 SEHNR, CDR2 FQNEAQ (reference sequence). J was trimmed by 8 bases and V by 7 bases; bases with no gene match: 17. The CDR3 region is CASTPGAGGTIDEQFF. As DNA, the CDR3 is TGTGCCAGCACCCCCGGGGCAGGGGGTACTATCGATGAGCAGTTCTTC.

In this sample, this clone turned up a few times. This chain uses TRBV14 with TRBJ1-1; 9 nucleotides agree with TRBD1. The CDR3 has 14 residues. J lost 5 bases, V lost 4 bases, and 5 bases had no gene match. CDR1 and CDR2 (germline): SGHDN, FVKESK. As DNA, the CDR3 is TGTGCCAGCAGCCTACAGGGGGCCGAAACTGAAGCTTTCTTT. Translating gives CASSLQGAETEAFF. The entire variable domain, with the rest obtained from reference TRBV14 and TRBJ1-1, is as follows: EAGVTQFPSHSVIEKGQTVTLRCDPISGHDNLYWYRRVMGKEIKFLLHFVKESKQDESGMPNNRFLAERTGGTYSTLKVQPAELEDSGVYFCASSLQGAETEAFFGQGTRLTVV.

The chain has TRBV20-1 and TRBJ2-5, with TRBD2 matching 11 bases. Germline CDR1 is DFQATT and CDR2 is SNEGSKA (reference sequence). With 3 bases clipped from V and 5 bases from J, the junction kept 8 bases outside the gene matches. The CDR3 sequence is 15 residues long. CDR3 coding DNA: TGCAGTGCTAGTGAGGTCGCTAGCGGGGGGGAGACCCAGTACTTC. The encoded protein is CSASEVASGGETQYF.

CDR3 amino acids: CASSRDRGENSPLHF. In DNA form, the CDR3 reads TGTGCCAGCAGCCGAGACAGGGGCGAGAATTCACCCCTCCACTTT. V gene TRBV7-8 combines with J gene TRBJ1-6; 8 positions agree with TRBD1. The CDR3 loop spans 15 amino acids. Germline V gives CDR1 SGHVS, CDR2 FQNEAQ. The trim removed 5 bases at V and 7 bases at J, leaving 7 bases unmatched.